This note documents a single TCR beta chain sequence. The antigen is not known. The junction and the germline gene differ at one end; a read error may be behind it. This sample was included in a study of cytomegalovirus exposure and HLA in healthy donors. The PCR ran on 60 Vbeta and 13 Jbeta primers. Data came from immunoSEQ multiplex PCR; TCRdb stores just in-frame clones and leaves some out. The sample contains 150,000 to 200,000 clones, around three quarters of which appear only once. The CDR3 has 15 amino acids. Germline CDR1 WNHNN, CDR2 SYGVQD (reference sequence). Study-level points and caveats: Reports described diagnosis of cytomegalovirus status by the classifier as highly specific and sensitive. A list of about 160 TCR beta chains associated with cytomegalovirus was given. Relative to the approximately 680-donor mean, N-insertions were reportedly fewer in an Asian-associated ancestry cluster in a later analysis.

This sequence originates from a woman in her 40s in good health and CMV-seronegative. The sample was PBMCs. The chain links TRBV10-1 to TRBJ2-7, with TRBD2 identical over 7 bases. The CDR3 reads CASRELTSPTYEQYF. In DNA, the CDR3 is TGCGCCAGCAGAGAGTTGACTAGCCCCACCTACGAGCAGTACTTC.